This TCR beta chain emerged from a study of tumor and adjacent non-tumor tissue in lung cancer. TCRbeta libraries were built with three rounds of nested PCR, modified from ARM-PCR. TCRdb recomputed calls from the multiplex PCR reads with MiXCR, one row per CDR3 protein. Of approximately 150,000 distinct CDR3 sequences listed, around 61% are singletons. Germline CDR1 SGHAT, CDR2 FQNNGV. After removal of 4 bases from V and 6 bases from J, the junction contained 9 bases not matched to a gene. The CDR3 is 16 residues long. No cell sorting was done before RNA was extracted from the tissue. Comments on this clonotype: Because the CDR3 is missing its conserved closing phenylalanine or tryptophan, this is likely a read error.

The sequencing input was lung tumor tissue. This clonotype originated in a man between 60 and 75 years old with small cell lung cancer. The chain is built from TRBV11-2 and TRBJ2-4; TRBD2 matches at 10 bases. The DNA for the CDR3 is TGTGCCAGCAGCTCCCGGACTAGCGGTTGGGGAAACATTCAGTACTTG. Its protein is CASSSRTSGWGNIQYL.